A single sample is the source of the 14 T cell receptor beta chains below, sequenced in a study of identical twins. TCRdb reprocessed the 5' RACE reads with MiXCR, giving one entry per CDR3 protein. Counted here are 500,000 to 650,000 distinct CDR3 sequences, just over 7% occurring once; the ten biggest clones make up 1.6%. The same specimen was also included in a second study, on yellow fever vaccine responses in identical twins.

The sample was PBMCs. These receptors originate from a woman under 30 in good health.

This clonotype occurred a few times. The chain uses TRBV7-9 and TRBJ2-1, with D perhaps TRBD2 (6 bases). V shed 4 bases and J shed 1 base, with 17 bases lying between them. The CDR3 consists of 17 residues. Germline V gives CDR1 SEHNR, CDR2 FQNEAQ (reference sequence). The CDR3 loop reads CASSSAPAGLSYNEQFF. The CDR3, as DNA: TGTGCCAGCAGCTCCGCCCCAGCGGGCCTATCCTACAATGAGCAGTTCTTC.

This clonotype was found many times. This chain links TRBV28 with TRBJ2-7, with unresolved D. The CDR3 covers 15 residues. Per germline, CDR1 MDHEN and CDR2 SYDVKM. Trimming left V 2 bases short and J 0 bases short, with 11 bases between. CDR3 DNA sequence: TGTGCCAGCAGTTTAGGGCAGCCGAGCTCCTACGAGCAGTACGTC. Its protein is CASSLGQPSSYEQYV.

This clonotype was found many times. This sequence joins TRBV12-3 or TRBV12-4 and TRBJ2-7; 10 bases match TRBD1. V shed 3 bases, J shed 2 bases, and the junction held 1 base outside the gene matches. The CDR3 covers 14 residues. CDR3 nucleotide sequence: TGTGCCAGCAGTTTGACAGGGGGCACCTACGAGCAGTACTTC. Translating it yields CASSLTGGTYEQYF.

V usage is TRBV28 and J usage is TRBJ2-2; no firm D call. The V end lost 3 bases, the J end lost 1 base, and 18 bases lay between the germline ends. Germline values: CDR1 MDHEN, CDR2 SYDVKM. This CDR3 spans 18 amino acids. The CDR3 coding sequence is TGTGCCAGCAGTTTCCGGAGCAGCCCTTCGATGAACACCGGGGAGCTGTTTTTT. Translated, it gives CASSFRSSPSMNTGELFF.

The V call is TRBV20-1, the J call TRBJ2-1; 9 bases agree with TRBD2. J lost 6 bases, V lost 2 bases, and 2 bases had no gene match. Germline loops: CDR1 DFQATT, CDR2 SNEGSKA (reference sequence). This CDR3 has 13 residues. This chain's CDR3 is CSARSTSGNEQFF. CDR3 coding DNA: TGCAGTGCTAGATCGACTAGCGGCAATGAGCAGTTCTTC.

This clonotype was picked up a small number of times. The chain has TRBV4-1 and TRBJ2-2; 8 bases are shared with TRBD2. CDR3 size: 18 residues. V trimming: 0 bases; J trimming: 4 bases; junction bases outside the gene matches: 10. Germline CDR1 MGHRA, CDR2 YSYEKL. The CDR3 loop reads CASSQDVEREYGTGELFF. CDR3 nucleotides: TGCGCCAGCAGCCAAGATGTCGAGCGGGAGTATGGCACCGGGGAGCTGTTTTTT.

The V call is TRBV7-7, the J call TRBJ2-3; 7 nucleotides align to TRBD1. The CDR3 spans 13 residues. With V trimmed by 4 bases and J by 11 bases, 9 bases remained unmatched. Germline CDR1 and CDR2: SSHAT and FNYEAQ (reference sequence). This CDR3 reads CASSSEFRDRQYF. CDR3 DNA: TGTGCCAGCAGCTCCGAGTTCCGGGACAGGCAGTATTTT.

This clonotype was detected once. The V gene is TRBV7-9, the J gene TRBJ2-1; TRBD2 agrees at 8 bases. V lost 4 bases to trimming and J lost 5 bases; unmatched junction nucleotides: 7. Germline CDR1 SEHNR, CDR2 FQNEAQ (reference sequence). The CDR3 covers 15 residues. The CDR3 DNA reads as TGTGCCAGCAGCTCTACTAGCGGACCTGACAATGAGCAGTTCTTC. Protein product: CASSSTSGPDNEQFF. The full variable domain, in which reference TRBV7-9 and TRBJ2-1 provide the parts outside the CDR3, is DTGVSQNPRHKITKRGQNVTFRCDPISEHNRLYWYRQTLGQGPEFLTYFQNEAQLEKSRLLSDRFSAERPKGSFSTLEIQRTEQGDSAMYLCASSSTSGPDNEQFFGPGTRLTVL.

Only a few counts were recorded for this clonotype. The chain is built from TRBV12-5 and TRBJ1-2; D is perhaps TRBD1 (5 bases). Germline V gene lookup returns CDR1 LGHNT and CDR2 FRNRAP. Between the trimmed V and J ends, which lost 6 bases and 6 bases, there was a span of 14 bases. CDR3 length: 13 residues. CDR3 bases: TGTGCTAGTGGCTCCGTGTGGGGGGATGGCTACACCTTC. Translated: CASGSVWGDGYTF. The full variable domain, completed using reference TRBV12-5 and TRBJ1-2, is DARVTQTPRHKVTEMGQEVTMRCQPILGHNTVFWYRQTMMQGLELLAYFRNRAPLDDSGMPKDRFSAEMPDATLATLKIQPSEPRDSAVYFCASGSVWGDGYTFGSGTRLTVV.

This clonotype was seen ten or more times. The chain employs TRBV6-4 and TRBJ1-1; 7 bases align to TRBD1. The trim removed 11 bases at V and 1 base at J, leaving 10 bases unmatched. This CDR3 has 14 amino acids. Germline V CDR1 and CDR2: MRHNA, SNTAGT. The CDR3: CASKQGSKNTEAFF. In nucleotides, the CDR3 is TGTGCCTCTAAACAGGGGTCCAAGAACACTGAAGCTTTCTTT.

In its sample, this clonotype was seen many times. The rearrangement joins TRBV28 to TRBJ2-3; tentatively, D is TRBD1 or TRBD2 (6 bases each). Germline values: CDR1 MDHEN, CDR2 SYDVKM. The CDR3 runs 15 residues. V was cut by 5 bases and J by 3 bases, with 15 bases left in between. The CDR3 sequence: CASSRRGTRTDTQYF. The CDR3 DNA follows: TGTGCCAGCAGTCGCCGGGGGACAAGAACAGATACGCAGTATTTT.

This clonotype was found many times. The chain joins TRBV20-1 to TRBJ2-1, with a weak D call TRBD2 (6 bases). The germline V gene encodes CDR1 DFQATT and CDR2 SNEGSKA (reference sequence). Deletions cut 1 base from V and 3 bases from J, with 10 bases between. The CDR3 has 14 amino acids. CDR3 region: CSARGQGGYNEQFF. As DNA, the CDR3 is TGCAGTGCTAGAGGGCAGGGAGGCTACAATGAGCAGTTCTTC.

This clonotype was counted ten times or more. The chain joins TRBV5-1 to TRBJ2-1; 7 bases are shared with TRBD1. Germline CDR1 is SGHRS and CDR2 is YFSETQ. Trimming at V came to 0 bases and at J to 3 bases, leaving 6 bases not matched to a gene. The CDR3 is made up of 16 amino acids. The CDR3 DNA reads as TGCGCCAGCAGCTTGGAAAGGGGACAGATCTACAATGAGCAGTTCTTC. Translated, it gives CASSLERGQIYNEQFF.

This chain uses TRBV3-1 with TRBJ2-1; 9 nucleotides align to TRBD2. CDR1 is LGHDT, CDR2 YNNKEL, per germline (reference sequence). The CDR3 sequence is 20 residues long. Trimming at V came to 0 bases and at J to 0 bases, leaving 12 bases not matched to a gene. Written as DNA, the CDR3 is TGTGCCAGCAGCCAAGATACAGCGGGGGGTGCCGTCAGCTCCTACAATGAGCAGTTCTTC. It translates to CASSQDTAGGAVSSYNEQFF.